These 14 T cell receptor beta chains share one sample of origin, sequenced in a study of human T cells and chemical hapten exposure. Time point in this sample: pre-sensitization, week 0. Treatment meaning: therapeutic diphenylcyclopropenone sensitization with weekly scalp DPC. MiXCR, applied by TCRdb to the RACE reads, yields one record per CDR3 protein. The repertoire holds 350,000 to 400,000 distinct CDR3 sequences, with 5.1% as singletons. Sequenced here: whole blood, sampled in connection with sensitization to the hapten diphenylcyclopropenone (DPC). These receptors were taken from a woman in her forties or fifties with alopecia areata. Some clones in this sample may be carry-over from other donors' samples.

The V call is TRBV9, the J call TRBJ2-3, with a possible D match to TRBD1 (6 bases). Germline CDR1 reads SGDLS; CDR2 reads YYNGEE. Trimming stripped 7 bases from V and 2 bases from J, with 8 bases between. CDR3 length: 12 residues. The DNA of the CDR3 is TGTGCCAGCGAGGGGGACACAGATACGCAGTATTTT. Protein: CASEGDTDTQYF.

In its sample, this clonotype was seen many times. The chain carries TRBV11-2 and TRBJ1-1; TRBD1 matches 7 bases. Germline loops: CDR1 SGHAT, CDR2 FQNNGV. This CDR3 comprises 20 residues. Trimming took 0 bases from V and 3 from J; bases not matched to a gene: 19. CDR3 amino acids: CASSLDPLIRGGESDTEAFF. The DNA of the CDR3 is TGTGCCAGCAGCTTAGATCCCCTGATCAGAGGGGGCGAATCGGACACTGAAGCTTTCTTT.

V is TRBV12-3 or TRBV12-4 and J is TRBJ2-7; 10 positions match TRBD2. The CDR3 spans 16 residues. V gave up 3 bases and J gave up 3 bases; unmatched junction bases: 8. CDR3 sequence reads: CASSLESSGGLYEQYF. In DNA form, the CDR3 reads TGTGCCAGCAGTTTGGAATCTAGCGGGGGCCTCTACGAGCAGTACTTC.

This clonotype was detected many times. The chain recombines TRBV4-3 with TRBJ1-3; D uncertain. Germline V gives CDR1 LGHNA, CDR2 YSLEER. Trimming cost V 1 base and J 0 bases, with 7 bases left between them. The CDR3 is made up of 15 amino acids. The CDR3 region has the DNA TGCGCCAGCAGCCAAGCTCCGGGCTCTGGAAACACCATATATTTT. Its protein is CASSQAPGSGNTIYF.

The chain has TRBV7-9 and TRBJ2-7; D remains ambiguous. V lost 1 base to trimming and J lost 2 bases, with 12 bases between them. The germline gives CDR1 SEHNR, CDR2 FQNEAQ (reference sequence). CDR3 length equals 15 residues. The CDR3 protein is CASSLENGQTYEQYF. The CDR3 nucleotides read TGTGCCAGCAGCTTAGAAAACGGGCAGACCTACGAGCAGTACTTC.

This clonotype was recorded at least ten times. The rearrangement joins TRBV3-1 to TRBJ2-6; 10 positions agree with TRBD1. CDR1 is LGHDT and CDR2 is YNNKEL in the germline V gene (reference sequence). This CDR3 spans 17 amino acids. V shed 2 bases and J 4 bases; nucleotides not matched to a gene: 5. The CDR3 reads CASSQIDRGQGANVLTF. CDR3 DNA: TGTGCCAGCAGCCAAATCGACAGGGGGCAAGGGGCCAACGTCCTGACTTTC.

This clonotype was counted only a few times. The chain employs TRBV10-3 and TRBJ2-3; no definite D call. The CDR3 sequence is 12 residues long. Germline CDR1 reads ENHRY; CDR2 reads SYGVKD. The V gene lost 2 bases and the J gene lost 7 bases, with 7 bases spanning the gap. CDR3 loop: CAISEGVYTQYF. The CDR3 bases are TGTGCCATCAGTGAGGGGGTATATACGCAGTATTTT.

This clonotype was recorded many times. This sequence joins TRBV11-2 and TRBJ2-7; D perhaps matches TRBD2 (6 bases). Germline V gene lookup returns CDR1 SGHAT and CDR2 FQNNGV. Trimming removed 1 base from V and 2 bases from J, with 12 bases in between. The CDR3 spans 15 residues. CDR3: CASSLVRGNPYEQYF. The CDR3 DNA reads as TGTGCCAGCAGCTTAGTTCGGGGGAATCCCTACGAGCAGTACTTC.

This clonotype has ten or more counts. The chain employs TRBV20-1 and TRBJ2-6; the match to TRBD2 covers 12 bases. The V segment lost 5 bases and the J segment 1 base; nucleotides outside the gene matches: 9. Germline V CDR1 and CDR2: DFQATT, SNEGSKA (reference sequence). The CDR3 covers 18 residues. In DNA form, the CDR3 reads TGCAGTGCTCCTAAGCTAGGACTAGCGGGGTCTGGGGCCAACGTCCTGACTTTC. It is translated as CSAPKLGLAGSGANVLTF.

Ten or more counts support this clonotype. The chain is built from TRBV13 and TRBJ1-3, with D possibly TRBD1 on 6 matching bases. With 0 bases removed from V and 0 bases from J, the gap between germline ends came to 15 bases. The CDR3 is 18 residues long. Germline-derived CDR1 and CDR2 are PRHDT and FYEKMQ (reference sequence). The CDR3 nucleotides read TGTGCCAGCAGCTTAGGCGCCGGGACACCAATCTCTGGAAACACCATATATTTT. Protein product: CASSLGAGTPISGNTIYF.

The chain carries TRBV5-1 and TRBJ2-3; D may be TRBD1 or TRBD2 (5 bases each). Trimming stripped 6 bases from V and 4 bases from J, with 15 bases between. The CDR3 length is 14 residues. Germline values: CDR1 SGHRS, CDR2 YFSETQ. CDR3 loop: CASTRDRGPDTQYF. The CDR3 nucleotides read TGCGCCAGCACCCGGGACCGTGGGCCAGATACGCAGTATTTT.

In this sample, this clonotype turned up many times. The V gene is TRBV4-3, the J gene TRBJ1-6; the D is unclear. Germline V gives CDR1 LGHNA, CDR2 YSLEER. V was shortened by 1 base and J by 3 bases, with 7 bases between the two germline ends. The CDR3 is 15 residues long. Here the CDR3 DNA reads TGCGCCAGCAGCCAAGGACGGGTCTATAATTCACCCCTCCACTTT. This codes for CASSQGRVYNSPLHF.

The rearrangement links TRBV7-2 to TRBJ2-5, with 8 bases identical to TRBD2. Germline loops: CDR1 SGHTA, CDR2 FQGNSA. The trim removed 6 bases at V and 5 bases at J, leaving 5 bases unmatched. The CDR3 is 13 residues long. CDR3 region: CASSYGLAETQYF. DNA of the CDR3: TGTGCCAGCAGTTATGGACTAGCTGAGACCCAGTACTTC.

This clonotype came up many times. The gene calls are TRBV3-1 and TRBJ1-3; D gene ambiguous. V gave up 4 bases and J gave up 8 bases, with 15 bases separating them. CDR3 size: 14 residues. Germline V lookup: CDR1 LGHDT, CDR2 YNNKEL (reference sequence). The CDR3: CASSPGFLPDTIYF. CDR3 sequence (DNA): TGTGCCAGCAGCCCGGGTTTTTTGCCGGACACCATATATTTT.